The sequence of this TCR beta chain was determined in a study of Tregs in tolerant kidney transplant recipients. Profiling relied on immunoSEQ multiplex PCR, and the TCRdb table lists in-frame clones only, not all of them. The data show tens of thousands of clones, 95% to 98% seen once. The V segment lost 5 bases and the J segment 6 bases; nucleotides outside the gene matches: 4. The CDR3 totals 12 residues. Germline CDR1 MNHNS, CDR2 SASEGT. The genes are TRBV6-1 and TRBJ2-7, with TRBD2 matching over 7 bases. The clonotype was recovered from a human donor who received a combined kidney and bone marrow transplant. Sequencing used CD4+ T cells from blood, obtained before the transplant. CDR3 DNA: TGTGCCAGCAGTCGGGGGGACTCCGAGCAGTACTTC. Amino acids: CASSRGDSEQYF.